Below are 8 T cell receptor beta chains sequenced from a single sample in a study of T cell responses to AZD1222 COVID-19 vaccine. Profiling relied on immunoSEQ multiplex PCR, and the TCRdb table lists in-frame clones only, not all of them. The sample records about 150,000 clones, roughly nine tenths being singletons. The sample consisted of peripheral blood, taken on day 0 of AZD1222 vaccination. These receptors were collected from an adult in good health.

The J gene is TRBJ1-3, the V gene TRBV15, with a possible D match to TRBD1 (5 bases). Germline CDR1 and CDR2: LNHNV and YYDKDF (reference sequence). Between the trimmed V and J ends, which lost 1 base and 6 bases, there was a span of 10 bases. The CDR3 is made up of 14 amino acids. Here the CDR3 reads CATSRGGAKNTIYF. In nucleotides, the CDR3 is TGTGCCACCAGCAGAGGTGGGGCCAAAAACACCATATATTTT.

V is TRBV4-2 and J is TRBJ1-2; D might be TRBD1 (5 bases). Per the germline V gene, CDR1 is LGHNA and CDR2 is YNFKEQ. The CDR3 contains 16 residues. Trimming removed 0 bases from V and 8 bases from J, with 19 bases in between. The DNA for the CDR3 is TGTGCCAGCAGCCAAGAATTAGGGGTCCCAGGGCGAGGCTACACCTTC. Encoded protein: CASSQELGVPGRGYTF.

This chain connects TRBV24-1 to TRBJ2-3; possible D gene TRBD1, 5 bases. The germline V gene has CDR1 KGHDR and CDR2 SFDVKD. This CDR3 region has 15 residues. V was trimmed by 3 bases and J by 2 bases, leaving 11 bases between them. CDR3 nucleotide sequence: TGTGCCACCAGTGATCCTCGGACAATCACAGATACGCAGTATTTT. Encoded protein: CATSDPRTITDTQYF.

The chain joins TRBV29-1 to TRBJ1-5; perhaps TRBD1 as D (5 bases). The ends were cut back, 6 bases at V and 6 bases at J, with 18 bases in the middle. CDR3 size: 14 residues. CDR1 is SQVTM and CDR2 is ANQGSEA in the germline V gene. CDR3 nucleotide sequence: TGCAGCGTGGAGGGAGGGGCCGAACCTCAGCCCCAGCATTTT. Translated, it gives CSVEGGAEPQPQHF. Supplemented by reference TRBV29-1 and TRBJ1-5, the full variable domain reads SAVISQKPSRDICQRGTSLTIQCQVDSQVTMMFWYRQQPGQSLTLIATANQGSEATYESGFVIDKFPISRPNLTFSTLTVSNMSPEDSSIYLCSVEGGAEPQPQHFGDGTRLSIL.

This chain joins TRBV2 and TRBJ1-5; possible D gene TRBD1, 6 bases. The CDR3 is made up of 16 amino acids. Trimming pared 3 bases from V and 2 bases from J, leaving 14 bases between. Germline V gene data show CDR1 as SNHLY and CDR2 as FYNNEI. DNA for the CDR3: TGTGCCAGCAGTGATTCGACAGGCCTCGGCAATCAGCCCCAGCATTTT. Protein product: CASSDSTGLGNQPQHF. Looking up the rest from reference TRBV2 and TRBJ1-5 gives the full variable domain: EPEVTQTPSHQVTQMGQEVILRCVPISNHLYFYWYRQILGQKVEFLVSFYNNEISEKSEIFDDQFSVERPDGSNFTLKIRSTKLEDSAMYFCASSDSTGLGNQPQHFGDGTRLSIL.

The CDR3 DNA follows: TGTGCCAGTAGTCTCAACCGACAGGCGGGCCCGCAGTATTTT. The encoded protein is CASSLNRQAGPQYF. The chain employs TRBV19 and TRBJ2-3; D possibly corresponds to TRBD1 (6 bases). CDR1 and CDR2 from the germline V gene are LNHDA and SQIVND (reference sequence). The CDR3 length is 14 residues. V was trimmed by 5 bases and J by 10 bases, leaving 19 bases between them.

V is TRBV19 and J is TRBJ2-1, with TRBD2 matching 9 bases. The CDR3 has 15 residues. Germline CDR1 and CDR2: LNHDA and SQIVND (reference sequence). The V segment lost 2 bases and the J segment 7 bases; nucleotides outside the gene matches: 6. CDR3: CASSIRRGGNNEQFF. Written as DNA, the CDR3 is TGTGCCAGTAGTATACGGCGGGGGGGCAATAATGAGCAGTTCTTC.

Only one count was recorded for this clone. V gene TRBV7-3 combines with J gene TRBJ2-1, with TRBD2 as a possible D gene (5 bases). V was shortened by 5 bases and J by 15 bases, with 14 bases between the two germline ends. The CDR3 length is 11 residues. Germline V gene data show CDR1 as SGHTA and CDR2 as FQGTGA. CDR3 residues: CASSLPTGSFF. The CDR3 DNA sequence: TGTGCCAGCAGCCTCCCGACGGGGTCGTTCTTC.